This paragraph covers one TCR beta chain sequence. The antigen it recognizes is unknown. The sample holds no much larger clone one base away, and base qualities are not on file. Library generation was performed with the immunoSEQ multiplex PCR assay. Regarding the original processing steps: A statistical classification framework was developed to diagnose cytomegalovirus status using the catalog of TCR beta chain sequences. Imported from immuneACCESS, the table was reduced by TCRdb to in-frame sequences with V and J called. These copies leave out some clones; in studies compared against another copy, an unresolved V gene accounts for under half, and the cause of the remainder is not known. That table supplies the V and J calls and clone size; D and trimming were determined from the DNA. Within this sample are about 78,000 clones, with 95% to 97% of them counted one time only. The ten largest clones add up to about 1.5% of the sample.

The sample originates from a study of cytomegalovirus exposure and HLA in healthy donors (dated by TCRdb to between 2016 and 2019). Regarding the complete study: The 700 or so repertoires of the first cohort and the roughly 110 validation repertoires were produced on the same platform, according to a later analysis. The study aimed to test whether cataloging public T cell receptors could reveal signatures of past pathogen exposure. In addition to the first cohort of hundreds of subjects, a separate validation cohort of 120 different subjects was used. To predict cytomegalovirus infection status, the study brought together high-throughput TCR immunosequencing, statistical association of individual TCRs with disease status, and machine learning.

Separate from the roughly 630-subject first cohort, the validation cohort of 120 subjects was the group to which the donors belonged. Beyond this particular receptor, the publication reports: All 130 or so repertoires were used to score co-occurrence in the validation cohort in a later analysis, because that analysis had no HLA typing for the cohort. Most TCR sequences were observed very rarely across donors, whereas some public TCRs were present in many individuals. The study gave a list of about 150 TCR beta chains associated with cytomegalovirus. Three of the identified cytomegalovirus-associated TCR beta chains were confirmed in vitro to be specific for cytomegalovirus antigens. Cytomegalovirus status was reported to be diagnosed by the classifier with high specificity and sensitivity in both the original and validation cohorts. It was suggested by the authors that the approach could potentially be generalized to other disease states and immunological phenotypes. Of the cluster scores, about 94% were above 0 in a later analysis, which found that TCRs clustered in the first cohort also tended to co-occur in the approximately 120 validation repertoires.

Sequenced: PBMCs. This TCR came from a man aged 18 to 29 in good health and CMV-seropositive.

At the DNA level, the sequence is TGTGCCAGCAGTTACGGCCCAGAAAATGGCTACACCTTC. Its protein reads: CASSYGPENGYTF. Here the chain combines TRBV6-5 and TRBJ1-2; no D gene call is confident. CDR1 MNHEY and CDR2 SVGAGI are derived from the germline V gene. From cysteine to phenylalanine, the CDR3 is 13 amino acids long. Only CDR3 DNA remains: 39 bases, in frame from the first base. Trimming takes 2 bases from V and 6 bases from J, and the germline ends sit 10 bases apart.